The TCR beta chain under discussion was sequenced for a study of OX40 agonist ivuxolimab in advanced cancers. On the study more broadly: Treatment received earlier with anti-PD-1, anti-PD-L1 or anti-CTLA-4 agents was allowed, and around 40% had some.

Germline lookup yields CDR1 KGHSH and CDR2 LQKENI. V dropped 2 bases and J dropped 1 base, with 6 bases sitting between them. The CDR3 is made up of 13 amino acids. Remarks on this clone: The antigen remains undetermined.

General observations from the study: Near-lowest levels of clonal expansion characterized partial responders at 0.1-3.0 mg/kg.

Only in-frame clones appear in the TCRdb table, and some are missing; sequencing was by immunoSEQ multiplex PCR. The profile shows about 61,000 clones, around 87% of them singletons. The V gene is TRBV18, the J gene TRBJ2-7, with D perhaps TRBD1 (5 bases). The receptor comes from an adult with an advanced solid tumor such as melanoma, head and neck, liver or kidney cancer. The starting material was CD4+ or CD8+ T cells sorted from blood, obtained in a trial of the OX40 agonist ivuxolimab. CDR3 region: CASSPAGSYEQYF. In nucleotides, the CDR3 is TGTGCCAGCTCACCAGCAGGGTCCTACGAGCAGTACTTC. Full variable domain (missing parts from reference TRBV18 and TRBJ2-7): NAGVMQNPRHLVRRRGQEARLRCSPMKGHSHVYWYRQLPEEGLKFMVYLQKENIIDESGMPKERFSAEFPKEGPSILRIQQVVRGDSAAYFCASSPAGSYEQYFGPGTRLTVT.